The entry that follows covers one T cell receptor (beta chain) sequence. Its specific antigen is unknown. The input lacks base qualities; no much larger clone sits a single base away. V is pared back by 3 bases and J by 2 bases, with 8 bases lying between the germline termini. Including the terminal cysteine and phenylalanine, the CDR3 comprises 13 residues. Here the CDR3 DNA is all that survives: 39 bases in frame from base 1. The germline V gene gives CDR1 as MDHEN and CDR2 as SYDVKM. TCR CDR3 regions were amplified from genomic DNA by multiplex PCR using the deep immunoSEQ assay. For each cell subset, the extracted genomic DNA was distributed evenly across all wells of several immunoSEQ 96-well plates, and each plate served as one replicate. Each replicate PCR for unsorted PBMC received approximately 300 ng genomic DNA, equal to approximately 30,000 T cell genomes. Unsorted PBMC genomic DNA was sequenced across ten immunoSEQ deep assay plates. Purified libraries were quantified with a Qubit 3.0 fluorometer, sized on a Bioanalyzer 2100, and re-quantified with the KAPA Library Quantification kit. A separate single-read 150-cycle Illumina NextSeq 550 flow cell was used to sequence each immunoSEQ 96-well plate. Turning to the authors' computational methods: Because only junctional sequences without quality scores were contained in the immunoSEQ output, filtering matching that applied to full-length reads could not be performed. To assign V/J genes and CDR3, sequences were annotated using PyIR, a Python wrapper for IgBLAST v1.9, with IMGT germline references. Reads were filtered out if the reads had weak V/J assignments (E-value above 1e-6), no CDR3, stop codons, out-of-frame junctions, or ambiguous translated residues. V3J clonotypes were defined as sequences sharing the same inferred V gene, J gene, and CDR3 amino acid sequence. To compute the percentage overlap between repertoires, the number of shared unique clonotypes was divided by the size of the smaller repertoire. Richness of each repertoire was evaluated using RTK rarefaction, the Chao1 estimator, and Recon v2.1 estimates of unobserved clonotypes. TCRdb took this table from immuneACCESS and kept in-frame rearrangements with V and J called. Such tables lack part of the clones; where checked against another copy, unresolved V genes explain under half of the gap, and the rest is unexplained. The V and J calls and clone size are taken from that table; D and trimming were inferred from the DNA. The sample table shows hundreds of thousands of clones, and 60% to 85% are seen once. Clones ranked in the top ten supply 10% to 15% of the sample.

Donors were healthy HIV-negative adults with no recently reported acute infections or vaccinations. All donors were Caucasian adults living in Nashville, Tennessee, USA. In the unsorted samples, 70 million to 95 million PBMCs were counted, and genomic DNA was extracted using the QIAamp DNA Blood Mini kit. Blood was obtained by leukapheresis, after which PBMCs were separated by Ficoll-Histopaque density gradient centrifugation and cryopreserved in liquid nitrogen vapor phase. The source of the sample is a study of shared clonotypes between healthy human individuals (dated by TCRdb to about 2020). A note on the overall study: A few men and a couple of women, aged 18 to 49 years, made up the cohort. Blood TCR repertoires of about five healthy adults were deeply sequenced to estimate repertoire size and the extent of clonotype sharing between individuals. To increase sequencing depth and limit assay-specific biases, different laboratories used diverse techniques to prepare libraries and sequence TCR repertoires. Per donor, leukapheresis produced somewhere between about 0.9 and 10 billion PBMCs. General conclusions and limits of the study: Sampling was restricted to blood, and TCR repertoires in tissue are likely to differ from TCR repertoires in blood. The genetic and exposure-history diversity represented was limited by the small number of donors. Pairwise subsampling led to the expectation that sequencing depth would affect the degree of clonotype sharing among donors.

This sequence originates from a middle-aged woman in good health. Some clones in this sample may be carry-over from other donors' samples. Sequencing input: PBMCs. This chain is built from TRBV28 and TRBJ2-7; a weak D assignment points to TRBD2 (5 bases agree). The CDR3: CASSLRAPYEQYF. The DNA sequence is TGTGCCAGCAGTTTGCGGGCCCCCTACGAGCAGTACTTC.